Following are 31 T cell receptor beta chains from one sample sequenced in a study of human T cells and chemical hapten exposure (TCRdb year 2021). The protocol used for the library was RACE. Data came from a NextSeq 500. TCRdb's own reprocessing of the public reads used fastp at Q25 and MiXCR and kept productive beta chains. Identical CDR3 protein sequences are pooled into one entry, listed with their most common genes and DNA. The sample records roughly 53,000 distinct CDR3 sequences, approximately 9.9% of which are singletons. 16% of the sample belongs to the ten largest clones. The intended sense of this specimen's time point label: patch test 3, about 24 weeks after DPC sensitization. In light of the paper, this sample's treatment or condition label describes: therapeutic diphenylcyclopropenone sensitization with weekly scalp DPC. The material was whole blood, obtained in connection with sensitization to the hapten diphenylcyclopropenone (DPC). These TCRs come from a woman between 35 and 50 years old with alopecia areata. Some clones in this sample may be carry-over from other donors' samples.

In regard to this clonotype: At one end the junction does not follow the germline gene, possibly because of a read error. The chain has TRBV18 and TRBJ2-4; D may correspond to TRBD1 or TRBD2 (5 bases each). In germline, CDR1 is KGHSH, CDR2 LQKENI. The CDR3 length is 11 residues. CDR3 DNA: TGTGCCAGCTCACAAGGACATACGACTAACTTC. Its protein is CASSQGHTTNF. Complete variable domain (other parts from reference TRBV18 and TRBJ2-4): NAGVMQNPRHLVRRRGQEARLRCSPMKGHSHVYWYRQLPEEGLKFMVYLQKENIIDESGMPKERFSAEFPKEGPSILRIQQVVRGDSAAYFCASSQGHTTNFGAGTRLSVL.

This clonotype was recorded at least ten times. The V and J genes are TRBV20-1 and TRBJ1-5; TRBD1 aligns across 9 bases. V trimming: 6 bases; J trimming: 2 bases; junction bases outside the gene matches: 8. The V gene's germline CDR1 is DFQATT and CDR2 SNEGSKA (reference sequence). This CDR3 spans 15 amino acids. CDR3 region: CSAPETGGGNQPQHF. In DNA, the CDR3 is TGCAGTGCGCCCGAGACAGGGGGAGGCAATCAGCCCCAGCATTTT.

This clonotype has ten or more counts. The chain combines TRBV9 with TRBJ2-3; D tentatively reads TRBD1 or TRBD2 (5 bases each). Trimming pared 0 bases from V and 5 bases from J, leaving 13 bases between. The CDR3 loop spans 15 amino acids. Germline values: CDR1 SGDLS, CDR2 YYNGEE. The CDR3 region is CASSVGGAWGDTQYF. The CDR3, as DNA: TGTGCCAGCAGCGTAGGAGGGGCCTGGGGAGATACGCAGTATTTT.

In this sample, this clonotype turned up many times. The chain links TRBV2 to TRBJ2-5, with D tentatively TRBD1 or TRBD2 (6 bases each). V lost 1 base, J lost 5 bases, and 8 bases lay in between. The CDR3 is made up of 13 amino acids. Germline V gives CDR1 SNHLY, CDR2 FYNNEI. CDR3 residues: CASSEEGGETQYF. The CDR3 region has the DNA TGTGCCAGCAGTGAAGAGGGGGGCGAGACCCAGTACTTC.

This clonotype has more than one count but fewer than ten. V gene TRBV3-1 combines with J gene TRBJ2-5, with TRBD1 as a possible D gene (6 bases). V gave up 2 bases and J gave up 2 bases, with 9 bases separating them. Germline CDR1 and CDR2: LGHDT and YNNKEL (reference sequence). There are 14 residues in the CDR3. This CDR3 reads CASSQRTVQETQYF. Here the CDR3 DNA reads TGTGCCAGCAGCCAAAGGACAGTTCAAGAGACCCAGTACTTC.

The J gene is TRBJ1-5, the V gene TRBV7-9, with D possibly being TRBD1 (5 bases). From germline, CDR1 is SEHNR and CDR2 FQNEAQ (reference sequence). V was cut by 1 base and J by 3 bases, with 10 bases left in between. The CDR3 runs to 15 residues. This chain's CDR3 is CASSLGSGFNQPQHF. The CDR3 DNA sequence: TGTGCCAGCAGCTTAGGTTCAGGGTTCAATCAGCCCCAGCATTTT.

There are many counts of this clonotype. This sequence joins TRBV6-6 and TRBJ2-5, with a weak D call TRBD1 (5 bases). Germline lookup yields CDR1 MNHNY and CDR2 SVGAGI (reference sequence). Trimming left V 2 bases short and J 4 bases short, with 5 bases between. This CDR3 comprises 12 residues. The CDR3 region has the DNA TGTGCCAGCAGTTACAGGGGAGAGACCCAGTACTTC. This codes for CASSYRGETQYF.

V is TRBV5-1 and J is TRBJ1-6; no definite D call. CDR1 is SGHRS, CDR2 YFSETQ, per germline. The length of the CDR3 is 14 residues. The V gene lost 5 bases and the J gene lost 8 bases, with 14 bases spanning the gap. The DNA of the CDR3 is TGCGCCAGCAGGCTTGGGGTAGGCTATTCACCCCTCCACTTT. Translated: CASRLGVGYSPLHF.

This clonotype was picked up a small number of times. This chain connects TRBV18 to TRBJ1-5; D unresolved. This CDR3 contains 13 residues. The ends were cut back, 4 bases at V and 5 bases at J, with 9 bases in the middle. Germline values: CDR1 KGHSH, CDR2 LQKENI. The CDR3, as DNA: TGTGCCAGCTCACTAGTATCCGATCAGCCCCAGCATTTT. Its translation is CASSLVSDQPQHF.

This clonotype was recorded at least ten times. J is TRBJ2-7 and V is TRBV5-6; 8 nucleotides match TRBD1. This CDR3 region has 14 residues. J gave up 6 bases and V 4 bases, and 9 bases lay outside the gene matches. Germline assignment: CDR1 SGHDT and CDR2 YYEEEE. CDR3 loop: CASSHRDRTFEQYF. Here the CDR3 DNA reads TGTGCCAGCAGCCACCGGGACAGGACGTTCGAGCAGTACTTC.

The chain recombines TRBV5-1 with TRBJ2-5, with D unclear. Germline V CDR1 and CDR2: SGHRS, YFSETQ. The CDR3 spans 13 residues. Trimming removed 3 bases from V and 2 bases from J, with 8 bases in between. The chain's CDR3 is CASSYSVQETQYF. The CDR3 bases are TGCGCCAGCAGCTACAGTGTACAAGAGACCCAGTACTTC. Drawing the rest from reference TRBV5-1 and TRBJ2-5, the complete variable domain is KAGVTQTPRYLIKTRGQQVTLSCSPISGHRSVSWYQQTPGQGLQFLFEYFSETQRNKGNFPGRFSGRQFSNSRSEMNVSTLELGDSALYLCASSYSVQETQYFGPGTRLLVL.

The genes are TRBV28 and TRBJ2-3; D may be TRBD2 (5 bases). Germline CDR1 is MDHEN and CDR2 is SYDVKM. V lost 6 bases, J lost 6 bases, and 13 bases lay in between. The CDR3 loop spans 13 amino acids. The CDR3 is CASSPGGGDTQYF. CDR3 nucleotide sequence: TGTGCCAGCAGCCCCGGAGGCGGGGATACGCAGTATTTT.

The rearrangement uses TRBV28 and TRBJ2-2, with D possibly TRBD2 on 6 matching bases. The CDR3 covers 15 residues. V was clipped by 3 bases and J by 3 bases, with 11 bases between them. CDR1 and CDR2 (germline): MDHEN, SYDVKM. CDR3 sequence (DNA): TGTGCCAGCAGTTTTTCCGGGACTGACACCGGGGAGCTGTTTTTT. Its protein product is CASSFSGTDTGELFF.

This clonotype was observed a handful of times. The CDR3 reads CASSLAGTVRQPQHF. In DNA, the CDR3 is TGTGCCAGCAGTTTAGCGGGGACAGTGCGACAGCCCCAGCATTTT. The chain carries TRBV12-3 or TRBV12-4 and TRBJ1-5; 7 positions match TRBD1. Germline trimming cut 0 bases from V and 7 bases from J; bases unmatched to any gene: 6. This CDR3 has 15 amino acids.

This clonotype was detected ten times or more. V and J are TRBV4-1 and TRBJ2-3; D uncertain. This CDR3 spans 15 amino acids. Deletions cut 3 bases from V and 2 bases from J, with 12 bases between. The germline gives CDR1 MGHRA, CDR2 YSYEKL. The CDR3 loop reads CASSQRPDLTDTQYF. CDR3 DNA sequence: TGCGCCAGCAGCCAGAGACCCGACCTCACAGATACGCAGTATTTT.

The CDR3 spells CASSQDSWTSSYNEQFF. The DNA of the CDR3 is TGCGCCAGCAGCCAAGATAGCTGGACAAGCTCCTACAATGAGCAGTTCTTC. The chain has TRBV4-1 and TRBJ2-1; D might be TRBD1 (5 bases). V lost 0 bases to trimming and J lost 0 bases, with 12 bases between them. The CDR3 spans 17 residues. Per germline, CDR1 MGHRA and CDR2 YSYEKL.

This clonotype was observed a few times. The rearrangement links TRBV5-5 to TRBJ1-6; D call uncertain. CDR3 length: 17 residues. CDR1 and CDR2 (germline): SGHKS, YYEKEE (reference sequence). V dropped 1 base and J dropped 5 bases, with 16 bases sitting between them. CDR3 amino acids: CASSLLPGGVNNSPLHF. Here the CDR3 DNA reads TGTGCCAGCAGCTTGTTACCTGGAGGAGTAAATAATTCACCCCTCCACTTT.

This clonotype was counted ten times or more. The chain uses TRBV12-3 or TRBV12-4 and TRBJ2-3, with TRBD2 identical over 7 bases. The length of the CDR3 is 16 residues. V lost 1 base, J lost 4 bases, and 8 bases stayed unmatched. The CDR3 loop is CASSLGSSGASDTQYF. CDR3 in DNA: TGTGCCAGCAGTTTAGGGTCCAGCGGGGCGTCAGATACGCAGTATTTT.

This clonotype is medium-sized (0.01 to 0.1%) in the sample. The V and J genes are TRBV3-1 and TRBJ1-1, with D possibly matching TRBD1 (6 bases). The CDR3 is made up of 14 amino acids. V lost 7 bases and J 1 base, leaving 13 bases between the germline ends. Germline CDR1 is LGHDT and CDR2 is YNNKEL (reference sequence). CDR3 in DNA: TGTGCCAGCACCTCAATGGGGGCGAACACTGAAGCTTTCTTT. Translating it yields CASTSMGANTEAFF.

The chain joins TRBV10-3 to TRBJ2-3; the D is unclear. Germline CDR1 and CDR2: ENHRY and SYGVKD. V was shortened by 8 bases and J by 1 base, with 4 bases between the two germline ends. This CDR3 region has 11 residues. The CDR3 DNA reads TGTGCCATCGGCGGCACAGATACGCAGTATTTT. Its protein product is CAIGGTDTQYF.

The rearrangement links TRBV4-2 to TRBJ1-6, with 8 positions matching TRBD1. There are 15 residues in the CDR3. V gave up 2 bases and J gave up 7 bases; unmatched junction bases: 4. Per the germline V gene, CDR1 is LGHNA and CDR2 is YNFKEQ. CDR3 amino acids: CASSQTRQGNSPLHF. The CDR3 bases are TGTGCCAGCAGCCAAACTCGACAGGGGAATTCACCCCTCCACTTT.

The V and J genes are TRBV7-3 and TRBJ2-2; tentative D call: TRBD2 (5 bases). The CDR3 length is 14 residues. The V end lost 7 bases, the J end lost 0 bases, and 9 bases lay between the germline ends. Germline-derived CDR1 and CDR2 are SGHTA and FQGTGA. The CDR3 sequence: CASTEGSNTGELFF. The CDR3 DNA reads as TGTGCCAGCACTGAGGGCTCGAACACCGGGGAGCTGTTTTTT.

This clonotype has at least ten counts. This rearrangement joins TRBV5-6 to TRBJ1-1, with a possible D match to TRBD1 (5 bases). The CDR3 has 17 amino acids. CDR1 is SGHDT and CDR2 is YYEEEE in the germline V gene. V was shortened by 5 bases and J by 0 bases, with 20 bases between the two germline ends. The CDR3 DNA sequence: TGTGCCAGCAGACGAAGAGGAGGCAGGGAGGTGAACACTGAAGCTTTCTTT. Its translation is CASRRRGGREVNTEAFF.

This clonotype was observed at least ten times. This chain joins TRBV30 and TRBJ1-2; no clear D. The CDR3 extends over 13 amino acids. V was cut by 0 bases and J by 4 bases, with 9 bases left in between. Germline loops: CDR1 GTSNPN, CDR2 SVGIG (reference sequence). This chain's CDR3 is CAWSVNSGYGYTF. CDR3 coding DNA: TGTGCCTGGAGTGTAAATAGTGGCTATGGCTACACCTTC.

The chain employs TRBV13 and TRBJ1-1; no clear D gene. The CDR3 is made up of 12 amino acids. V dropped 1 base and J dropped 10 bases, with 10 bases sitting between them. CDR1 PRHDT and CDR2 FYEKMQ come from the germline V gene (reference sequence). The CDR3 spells CASSLDRAGAFF. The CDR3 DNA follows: TGTGCCAGCAGCTTAGACCGGGCCGGAGCTTTCTTT.

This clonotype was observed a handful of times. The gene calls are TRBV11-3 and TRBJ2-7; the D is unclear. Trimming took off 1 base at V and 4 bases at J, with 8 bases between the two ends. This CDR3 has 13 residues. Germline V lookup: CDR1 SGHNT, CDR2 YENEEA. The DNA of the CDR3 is TGTGCCAGCAGCTTAGGTCCGTTTTACGAGCAGTACTTC. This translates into CASSLGPFYEQYF. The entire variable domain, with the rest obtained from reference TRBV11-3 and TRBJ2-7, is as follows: EAGVVQSPRYKIIEKKQPVAFWCNPISGHNTLYWYLQNLGQGPELLIRYENEEAVDDSQLPKDRFSAERLKGVDSTLKIQPAELGDSAVYLCASSLGPFYEQYFGPGTRLTVT.

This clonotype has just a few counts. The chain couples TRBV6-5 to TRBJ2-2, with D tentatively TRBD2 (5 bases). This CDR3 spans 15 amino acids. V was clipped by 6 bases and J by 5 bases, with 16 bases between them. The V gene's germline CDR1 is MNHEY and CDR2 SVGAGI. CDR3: CASSRFILGTGELFF. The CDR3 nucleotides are TGTGCCAGCAGCCGATTCATACTAGGTACCGGGGAGCTGTTTTTT.

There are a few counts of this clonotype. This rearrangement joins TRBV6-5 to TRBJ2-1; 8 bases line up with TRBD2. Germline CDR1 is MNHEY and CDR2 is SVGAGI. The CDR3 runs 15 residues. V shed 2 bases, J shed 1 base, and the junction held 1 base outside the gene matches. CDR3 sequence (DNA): TGTGCCAGCAGTTACGGACTAGCATCCTACAATGAGCAGTTCTTC. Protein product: CASSYGLASYNEQFF.

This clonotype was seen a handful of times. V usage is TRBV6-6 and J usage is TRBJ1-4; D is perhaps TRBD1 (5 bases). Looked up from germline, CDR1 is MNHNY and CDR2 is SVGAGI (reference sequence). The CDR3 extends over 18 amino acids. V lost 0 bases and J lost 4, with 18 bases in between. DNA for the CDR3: TGTGCCAGCAGTTACTCGAGGCCAGGGTGGGCCAATAATGAAAAACTGTTTTTT. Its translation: CASSYSRPGWANNEKLFF.

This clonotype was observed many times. The CDR3 region has the DNA TGTGCCTGGAGCGCCCCCCCCAGGAGAGACTACGAGCAGTACTTC. This sequence encodes CAWSAPPRRDYEQYF. The chain employs TRBV30 and TRBJ2-7, with D unresolved. Germline V lookup: CDR1 GTSNPN, CDR2 SVGIG (reference sequence). This CDR3 has 15 amino acids. Trimming took off 3 bases at V and 3 bases at J, with 18 bases between the two ends.

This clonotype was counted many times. The DNA for the CDR3 is TGCGCCAGCAGCCAAGATTGGCTGGAGGGGACGAACACTGAAGCTTTCTTT. Translating gives CASSQDWLEGTNTEAFF. The chain links TRBV4-3 to TRBJ1-1; TRBD1 might be the D (5 bases). Trimming pared 0 bases from V and 1 base from J, leaving 15 bases between. The CDR3 contains 17 residues. Per germline, CDR1 LGHNA and CDR2 YSLEER.